This TCR beta chain emerged from a study of CD8 T cells in ankylosing spondylitis (dated by TCRdb to about 2017). For the study in its entirety: To find TCR variants linked to disease, the study profiled T cell receptor beta repertoires in ankylosing spondylitis patients and healthy donors. In total, the full study cohort was made up of approximately 99 healthy donors and some 26 ankylosing spondylitis patients. Peripheral blood was sampled, and synovial fluid was additionally collected from ankylosing spondylitis patients. Here is what the overall study found, with its caveats: A TCR beta motif made up of eight or nine highly homologous amino acid variants appeared to be characteristic of blood from ankylosing spondylitis patients. The disease-linked clones showed a CD8+ phenotype and occurred at relatively low frequencies in peripheral blood. According to the report, matched synovial fluid samples from ankylosing spondylitis patients were significantly enriched for the disease-linked clones. Some of the motif variants had been reported before in the synovial fluid and blood of reactive arthritis patients, a finding that suggests common disease-initiation mechanisms.

Sequences MNHEY (CDR1) and SVGAGI (CDR2) are obtained from the germline V gene. The CDR3, cysteine through phenylalanine, is 13 amino acids long. The kept DNA is CDR3 alone, 39 bases in frame from the first base. V drops 2 bases and J drops 9 bases, leaving 11 bases in between. With respect to this clonotype: This receptor's antigen is unknown. Base qualities are not recorded, but no much larger clone differs from it by a single base.

TCRdb names Illumina HiSeq 2500 as the instrument used. Quantitative 5'-RACE with molecular barcodes was used to prepare TCR beta libraries. For the original study's pipeline: A new computational method based on a probabilistic model of VDJ rearrangement was used to identify disease-linked TCR variants. TCRdb's own reprocessing of the public reads used fastp at Q25 and MiXCR and kept productive beta chains. CDR3 protein duplicates are merged, each entry listing the most common genes and DNA. TCRdb assigned the V and J calls; the authors' analysis was not used. Across this sample there are 150,000 to 200,000 distinct CDR3 sequences, with approximately 10% seen only once. Of the sample, about 15% falls within the top ten clones.

This clonotype was sampled from a female donor with ankylosing spondylitis or in good health (not recorded which). The receptor chain draws on TRBV6-5 and TRBJ2-1, with the D gene not clear enough to name. The sample consisted of blood, either unsorted or a sorted T cell fraction (not recorded which). The CDR3 protein: CASSYDRKGEQFF. The sequenced DNA is TGTGCCAGCAGTTACGACCGCAAGGGTGAGCAGTTCTTC.